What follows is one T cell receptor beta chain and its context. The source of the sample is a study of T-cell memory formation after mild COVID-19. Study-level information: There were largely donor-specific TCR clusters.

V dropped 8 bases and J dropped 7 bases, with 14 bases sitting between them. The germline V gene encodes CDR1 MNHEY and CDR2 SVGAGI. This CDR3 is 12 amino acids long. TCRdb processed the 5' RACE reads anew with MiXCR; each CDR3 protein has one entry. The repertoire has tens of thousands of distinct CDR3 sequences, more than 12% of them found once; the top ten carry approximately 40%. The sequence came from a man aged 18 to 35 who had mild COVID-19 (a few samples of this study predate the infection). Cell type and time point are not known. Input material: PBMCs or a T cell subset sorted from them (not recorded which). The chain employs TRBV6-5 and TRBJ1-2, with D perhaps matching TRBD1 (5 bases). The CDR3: CASGDLNRGYTF. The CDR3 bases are TGTGCCAGCGGGGACCTTAATCGTGGCTACACCTTC.